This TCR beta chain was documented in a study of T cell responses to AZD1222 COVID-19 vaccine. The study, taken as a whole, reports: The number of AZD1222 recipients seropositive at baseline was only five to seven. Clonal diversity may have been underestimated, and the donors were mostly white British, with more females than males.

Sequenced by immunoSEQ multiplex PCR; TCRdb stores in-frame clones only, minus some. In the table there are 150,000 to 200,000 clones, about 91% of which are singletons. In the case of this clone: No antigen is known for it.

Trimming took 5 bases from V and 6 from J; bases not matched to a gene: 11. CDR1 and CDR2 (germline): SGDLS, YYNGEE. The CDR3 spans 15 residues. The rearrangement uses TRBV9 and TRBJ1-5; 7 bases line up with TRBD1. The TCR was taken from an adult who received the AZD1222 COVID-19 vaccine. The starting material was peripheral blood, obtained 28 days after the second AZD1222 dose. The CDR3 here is CASSETGTALQPQHF. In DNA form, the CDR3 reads TGTGCCAGCAGTGAGACCGGGACAGCTCTTCAGCCCCAGCATTTT.